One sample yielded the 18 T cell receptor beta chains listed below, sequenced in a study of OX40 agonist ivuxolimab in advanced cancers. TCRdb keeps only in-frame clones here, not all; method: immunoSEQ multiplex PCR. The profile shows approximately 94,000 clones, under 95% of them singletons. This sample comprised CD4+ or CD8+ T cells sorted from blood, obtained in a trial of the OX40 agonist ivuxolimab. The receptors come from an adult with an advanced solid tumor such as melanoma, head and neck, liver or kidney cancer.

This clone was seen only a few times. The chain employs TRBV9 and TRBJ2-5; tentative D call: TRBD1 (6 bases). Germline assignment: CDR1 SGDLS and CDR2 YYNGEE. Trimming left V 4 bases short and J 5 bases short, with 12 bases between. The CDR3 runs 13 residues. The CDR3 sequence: CASSNRVGETQYF. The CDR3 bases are TGTGCCAGCAGCAACAGGGTTGGGGAGACCCAGTACTTC.

The CDR3 is CASSLVSGEGGNTIYF. CDR3 nucleotide sequence: TGCGCCAGCAGCTTGGTCTCCGGGGAGGGAGGAAACACCATATATTTT. The chain employs TRBV5-1 and TRBJ1-3; D unresolved. Germline V gives CDR1 SGHRS, CDR2 YFSETQ. Trimming removed 0 bases from V and 4 bases from J, with 14 bases in between. The CDR3 has 16 amino acids.

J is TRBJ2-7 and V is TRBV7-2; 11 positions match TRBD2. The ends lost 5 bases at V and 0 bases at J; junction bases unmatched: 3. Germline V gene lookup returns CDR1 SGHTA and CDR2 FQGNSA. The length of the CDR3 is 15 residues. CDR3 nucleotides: TGTGCCAGCAGCAAGACTAGCGGGGCCTCCTACGAGCAGTACTTC. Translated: CASSKTSGASYEQYF. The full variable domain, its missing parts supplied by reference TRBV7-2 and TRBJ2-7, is GAGVSQSPSNKVTEKGKDVELRCDPISGHTALYWYRQSLGQGLEFLIYFQGNSAPDKSGLPSDRFSAERTGGSVSTLTIQRTQQEDSAVYLCASSKTSGASYEQYFGPGTRLTVT.

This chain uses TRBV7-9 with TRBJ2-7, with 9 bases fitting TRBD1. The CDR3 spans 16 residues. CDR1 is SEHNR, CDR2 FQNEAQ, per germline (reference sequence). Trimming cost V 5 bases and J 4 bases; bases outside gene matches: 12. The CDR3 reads CASSHWDREIVYEQYF. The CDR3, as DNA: TGTGCCAGCAGCCATTGGGACAGGGAAATAGTGTACGAGCAGTACTTC.

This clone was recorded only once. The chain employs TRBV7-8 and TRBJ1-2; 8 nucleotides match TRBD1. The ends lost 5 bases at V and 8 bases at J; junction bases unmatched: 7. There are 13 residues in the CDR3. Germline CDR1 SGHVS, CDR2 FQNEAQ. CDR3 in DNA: TGTGCCAGCAGCACCCGGACAGGGTTCGGCTACACCTTC. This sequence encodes CASSTRTGFGYTF.

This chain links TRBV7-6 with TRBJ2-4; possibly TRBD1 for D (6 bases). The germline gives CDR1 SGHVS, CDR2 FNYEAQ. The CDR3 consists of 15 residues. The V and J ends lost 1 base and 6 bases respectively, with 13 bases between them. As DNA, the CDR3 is TGTGCCAGCAGCTTAGATGAAGGCAGGGGAAACATTCAGTACTTC. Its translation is CASSLDEGRGNIQYF.

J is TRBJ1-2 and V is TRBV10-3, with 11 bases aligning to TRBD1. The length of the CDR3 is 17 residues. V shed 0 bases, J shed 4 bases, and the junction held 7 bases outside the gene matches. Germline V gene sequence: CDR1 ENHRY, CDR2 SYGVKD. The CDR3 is CAISESRGQGDSYGYTF. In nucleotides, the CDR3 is TGTGCCATCAGTGAGTCGCGGGGACAGGGGGATAGCTATGGCTACACCTTC.

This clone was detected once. Here the CDR3 reads CASSLGRPGYTF. The DNA for the CDR3 is TGTGCCAGCAGCTTAGGTCGACCGGGCTACACCTTC. V and J are TRBV11-2 and TRBJ1-2, with D hard to call. CDR1 SGHAT and CDR2 FQNNGV come from the germline V gene. The CDR3 spans 12 residues. V was trimmed by 1 base and J by 8 bases, leaving 8 bases between them.

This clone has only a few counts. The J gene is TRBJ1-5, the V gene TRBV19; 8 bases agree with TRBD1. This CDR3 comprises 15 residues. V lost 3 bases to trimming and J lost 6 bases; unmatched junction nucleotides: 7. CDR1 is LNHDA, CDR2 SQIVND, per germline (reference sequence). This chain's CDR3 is CASSMAQGAGQPQHF. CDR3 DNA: TGTGCCAGTAGTATGGCTCAGGGGGCGGGTCAGCCCCAGCATTTT.

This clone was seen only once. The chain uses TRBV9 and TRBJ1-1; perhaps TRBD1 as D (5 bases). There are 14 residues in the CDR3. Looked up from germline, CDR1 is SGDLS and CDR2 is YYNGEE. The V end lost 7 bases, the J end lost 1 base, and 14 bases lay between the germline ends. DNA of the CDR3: TGTGCCAGCTCCCTGGGGGTTGAGAACACTGAAGCTTTCTTT. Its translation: CASSLGVENTEAFF.

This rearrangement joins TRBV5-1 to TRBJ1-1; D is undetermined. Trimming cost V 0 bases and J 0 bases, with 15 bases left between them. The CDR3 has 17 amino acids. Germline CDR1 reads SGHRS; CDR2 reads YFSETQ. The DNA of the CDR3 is TGCGCCAGCAGCTTGGGCCCATCCGGACTGTTGAACACTGAAGCTTTCTTT. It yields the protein CASSLGPSGLLNTEAFF.

The CDR3 region is CASSQESGTYQPQHF. In nucleotides, the CDR3 is TGTGCCAGCAGCCAAGAATCCGGAACCTATCAGCCCCAGCATTTT. This chain links TRBV4-2 with TRBJ1-5; D ambiguous. In germline, CDR1 is LGHNA, CDR2 YNFKEQ. CDR3 length: 15 residues. Trimming pared 0 bases from V and 5 bases from J, leaving 11 bases between.

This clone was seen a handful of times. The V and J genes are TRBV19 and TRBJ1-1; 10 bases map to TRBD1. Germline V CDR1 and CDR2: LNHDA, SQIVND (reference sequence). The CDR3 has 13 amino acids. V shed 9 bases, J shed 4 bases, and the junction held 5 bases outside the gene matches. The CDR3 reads CASLGQGGTEAFF. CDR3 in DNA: TGTGCCAGCCTCGGACAGGGGGGCACTGAAGCTTTCTTT.

The CDR3 protein is CASSSGTGRLLNTEAFF. Here the CDR3 DNA reads TGTGCCAGTAGTTCGGGGACAGGCCGCCTATTGAACACTGAAGCTTTCTTT. This rearrangement joins TRBV19 to TRBJ1-1, with TRBD1 identical over 8 bases. J was trimmed by 0 bases and V by 5 bases; bases with no gene match: 11. CDR1 is LNHDA, CDR2 SQIVND, per germline (reference sequence). The CDR3 runs 17 residues.

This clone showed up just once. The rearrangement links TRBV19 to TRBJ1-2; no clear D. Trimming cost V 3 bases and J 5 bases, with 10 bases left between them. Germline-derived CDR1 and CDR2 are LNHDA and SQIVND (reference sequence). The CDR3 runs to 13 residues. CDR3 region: CASSMNVWYGYTF. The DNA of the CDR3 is TGTGCCAGTAGTATGAATGTTTGGTATGGCTACACCTTC.

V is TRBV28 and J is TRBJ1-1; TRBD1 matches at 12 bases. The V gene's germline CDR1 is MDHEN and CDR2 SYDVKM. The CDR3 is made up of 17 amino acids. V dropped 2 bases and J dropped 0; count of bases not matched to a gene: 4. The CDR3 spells CASSLAGTGGMNTEAFF. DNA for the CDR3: TGTGCCAGCAGTTTAGCCGGGACAGGGGGCATGAACACTGAAGCTTTCTTT.

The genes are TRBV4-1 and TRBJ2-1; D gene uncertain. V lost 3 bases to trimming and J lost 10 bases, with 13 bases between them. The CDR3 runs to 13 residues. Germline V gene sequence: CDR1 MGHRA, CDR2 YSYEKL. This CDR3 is CASSHGPLGEQFF. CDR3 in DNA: TGCGCCAGCAGCCACGGCCCTCTAGGGGAGCAGTTCTTC.

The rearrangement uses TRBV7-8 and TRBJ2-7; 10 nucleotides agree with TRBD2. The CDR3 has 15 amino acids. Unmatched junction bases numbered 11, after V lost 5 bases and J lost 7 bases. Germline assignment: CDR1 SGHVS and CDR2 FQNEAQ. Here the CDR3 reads CASSPSSGSTQEQYF. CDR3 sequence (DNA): TGTGCCAGCAGCCCCTCTAGCGGGAGCACACAGGAGCAGTACTTC.